A selection of T cell receptor beta chains follows, all from one sample in a study of regulatory T cells in long-lasting Graves disease. One entry per CDR3 protein results from TCRdb running MiXCR on the multiplex PCR reads. The sample shows about 340,000 distinct CDR3 sequences, roughly a fifth of them seen only once. The sample consisted of peripheral blood mononuclear cells (PBMCs), taken when the disease was refractory, from a patient treated with antithyroid drugs. The receptors come from a female donor with Graves disease. Both conserved end residues are part of each CDR3. Each record gives: D gene, J gene, clone size, V gene, CDR3 DNA, CDR3 protein. The D gene is left open where the match is weak. Some rows mark clone size as missing; the rest say once, few, many or name a class of expanded clone.

D gene: .
J gene: TRBJ1-4
clone size: many
V gene: TRBV12-3/TRBV12-4
CDR3 DNA: TGTGCCAGCAGACGCGGGGGCGGTAATGAAAAACTGTTTTTT
CDR3 protein: CASRRGGGNEKLFF

D gene: .
J gene: TRBJ2-5
clone size: many
V gene: TRBV12-3/TRBV12-4
CDR3 DNA: TGTGCCAGCAGTCCCCAGGCGGAGACCCAGTACTTC
CDR3 protein: CASSPQAETQYF

D gene: .
J gene: TRBJ1-2
clone size: .
V gene: TRBV29-1
CDR3 DNA: TGCAGCGTTGAAGATCTTCAGAGGGCCCCCTACTATGGCTACACCTTC
CDR3 protein: CSVEDLQRAPYYGYTF

D gene: TRBD2
J gene: TRBJ2-3
clone size: .
V gene: TRBV5-1
CDR3 DNA: TGCGCCAGCAGCTTGGCTGAGCGGGGGGCCCTCACAGATACGCAGTATTTT
CDR3 protein: CASSLAERGALTDTQYF

D gene: .
J gene: TRBJ2-7
clone size: many
V gene: TRBV5-1
CDR3 DNA: TGCGCCAGCAGCTTAGGCCCGACAGGAGGATCCTACGAGCAGTACTTC
CDR3 protein: CASSLGPTGGSYEQYF

D gene: .
J gene: TRBJ2-7
clone size: .
V gene: TRBV4-1
CDR3 DNA: TGCGCCAGCAGCCAAGGGCCCCAGAGCTACGAGCAGTACTTC
CDR3 protein: CASSQGPQSYEQYF

D gene: .
J gene: TRBJ1-2
clone size: few
V gene: TRBV5-6
CDR3 DNA: TGTGCCAGCAGCTTGGACCAGGGTGGTGGCTACACCTTC
CDR3 protein: CASSLDQGGGYTF

D gene: .
J gene: TRBJ1-3
clone size: .
V gene: TRBV3-1
CDR3 DNA: TGTGCCCGCAGCCAAGGGACGTCGAGCTCTGGAAACACCATATATTTT
CDR3 protein: CARSQGTSSSGNTIYF

D gene: TRBD1
J gene: TRBJ1-4
clone size: few
V gene: TRBV10-3
CDR3 DNA: TGTGCCATCAGCGGACAGGGGGCGGAAAAACTGTTTTTT
CDR3 protein: CAISGQGAEKLFF

D gene: .
J gene: TRBJ2-6
clone size: many
V gene: TRBV12-3/TRBV12-4
CDR3 DNA: TGTGCCAGCAGAACATCTGGGGCCAACGTCCTGACTTTC
CDR3 protein: CASRTSGANVLTF

D gene: TRBD2
J gene: TRBJ2-1
clone size: few
V gene: TRBV28
CDR3 DNA: TGTGCCAGCATTGGTGCCGTTGGACAGAGGACTAGCGGGAGGCGGGACAATGAGCAGTTCTTC
CDR3 protein: CASIGAVGQRTSGRRDNEQFF

D gene: .
J gene: TRBJ1-5
clone size: many
V gene: TRBV2
CDR3 DNA: TGTGCCAGCAGTCTAAACCCGGGACTGAGCAACAATCAGCCCCAGCATTTT
CDR3 protein: CASSLNPGLSNNQPQHF

D gene: .
J gene: TRBJ2-5
clone size: few
V gene: TRBV20-1
CDR3 DNA: TGCAGTGCTAGAGATCGGCGGGCAGGGGATGGCCAAGAGACCCAGTACTTC
CDR3 protein: CSARDRRAGDGQETQYF

D gene: .
J gene: TRBJ2-5
clone size: many
V gene: TRBV15
CDR3 DNA: TGTGCCACCAGCAGAGATCTTACAGCAGAGACCCAGTACTTC
CDR3 protein: CATSRDLTAETQYF

D gene: TRBD2
J gene: TRBJ2-7
clone size: many
V gene: TRBV29-1
CDR3 DNA: TGCAGCGTTCTAGGAGCGGGAGGGCCTTTGGGCGAGCAGTACTTC
CDR3 protein: CSVLGAGGPLGEQYF

D gene: .
J gene: TRBJ1-2
clone size: many
V gene: TRBV24-1
CDR3 DNA: TGTGCCACCAGTGATTTATCAGGTACTGGCTACACCTTC
CDR3 protein: CATSDLSGTGYTF

D gene: .
J gene: TRBJ2-7
clone size: few
V gene: TRBV3-1
CDR3 DNA: TGTGCCAGCAGCCATGACCGACCCTTCGAGCAGTACTTC
CDR3 protein: CASSHDRPFEQYF

D gene: .
J gene: TRBJ1-1
clone size: few
V gene: TRBV15
CDR3 DNA: TGTGCCACCACCCTAAGGACGGAGGGTACTGAAGCTTTCTTT
CDR3 protein: CATTLRTEGTEAFF

D gene: .
J gene: TRBJ1-1
clone size: many
V gene: TRBV18
CDR3 DNA: TGTGCCAGCTCACCAGGGACACAAGGCCCTGAAGCTTTCTTT
CDR3 protein: CASSPGTQGPEAFF

D gene: .
J gene: TRBJ1-5
clone size: .
V gene: TRBV7-8
CDR3 DNA: TGTGCCAGCAGCTTCTCAAGGGGGAGGGCCCAGCATTTT
CDR3 protein: CASSFSRGRAQHF

D gene: .
J gene: TRBJ1-3
clone size: few
V gene: TRBV11-2
CDR3 DNA: TGTGCCAGCAGCTTTCGTACGGGCCAGGGAAACACCATATATTTT
CDR3 protein: CASSFRTGQGNTIYF

D gene: TRBD1
J gene: TRBJ2-7
clone size: .
V gene: TRBV20-1
CDR3 DNA: TGCAGTGCTCAAGGACAGGGGAACTACGAGCAGTACTTC
CDR3 protein: CSAQGQGNYEQYF

D gene: .
J gene: TRBJ1-2
clone size: few
V gene: TRBV20-1
CDR3 DNA: TGCAGTGCTGCTGTGTCCTCCGGGAACTATGGCTACACCTTC
CDR3 protein: CSAAVSSGNYGYTF

D gene: TRBD1
J gene: TRBJ2-2
clone size: many
V gene: TRBV11-2
CDR3 DNA: TGTGCCAGCAGCCCTTTCCAGGGGGCTAGGCCCGGGGAGCTGTTTTTT
CDR3 protein: CASSPFQGARPGELFF

D gene: .
J gene: TRBJ2-5
clone size: many
V gene: TRBV20-1
CDR3 DNA: TGCAGTGCTAGTTTTATTGTCGGCCTGGGGTACCAAGAGACCCAGTACTTC
CDR3 protein: CSASFIVGLGYQETQYF

D gene: TRBD1
J gene: TRBJ2-7
clone size: .
V gene: TRBV5-5
CDR3 DNA: TGTGCCAGCAGCTGGGGGACAGGGCCCTACGAGCAGTACTTC
CDR3 protein: CASSWGTGPYEQYF

D gene: TRBD2
J gene: TRBJ2-1
clone size: few
V gene: TRBV7-9
CDR3 DNA: TGTGCCAGCAGCTTAGACTCTCCAGCGGGAGGAAATGAGCAGTTCTTC
CDR3 protein: CASSLDSPAGGNEQFF

D gene: .
J gene: TRBJ2-4
clone size: .
V gene: TRBV6-5
CDR3 DNA: TGTGCCAGCAGCTACCAGAGACAGGGCGGGGCAGCCAAAAACATTCAGTACTTC
CDR3 protein: CASSYQRQGGAAKNIQYF

D gene: TRBD1
J gene: TRBJ2-7
clone size: many
V gene: TRBV7-2
CDR3 DNA: TGTGCCAGCAGCTTAGAGGGACAGTCCTACGAGCAGTACTTC
CDR3 protein: CASSLEGQSYEQYF

D gene: .
J gene: TRBJ2-5
clone size: many
V gene: TRBV6-1
CDR3 DNA: TGTGCCAGCAGGATTGGACAGTCAGAGACCCAGTACTTC
CDR3 protein: CASRIGQSETQYF

D gene: .
J gene: TRBJ2-7
clone size: .
V gene: TRBV11-2
CDR3 DNA: TGTGCCAGCAGTCGGACGGACGGACCCTACGAGCAGTACTTC
CDR3 protein: CASSRTDGPYEQYF

D gene: TRBD1
J gene: TRBJ2-3
clone size: few
V gene: TRBV2
CDR3 DNA: TGTGCCAGCAGTGACAGGGGGTCCACAGATACGCAGTATTTT
CDR3 protein: CASSDRGSTDTQYF

D gene: .
J gene: TRBJ1-5
clone size: many
V gene: TRBV27
CDR3 DNA: TGTGCCAGCAGTTTATCGAACCTGGGCAATCAGCCCCAGCATTTT
CDR3 protein: CASSLSNLGNQPQHF

D gene: .
J gene: TRBJ2-1
clone size: .
V gene: TRBV4-1
CDR3 DNA: TGCGCCAGCAGCCAAGTGAGGCGAAGCGAGCAGTTCTTC
CDR3 protein: CASSQVRRSEQFF

D gene: .
J gene: TRBJ2-2
clone size: many
V gene: TRBV12-3/TRBV12-4
CDR3 DNA: TGTGCCAGCAGTATAGGACGGTCGTTCGTTTTGGACACCGGGGAGCTGTTTTTT
CDR3 protein: CASSIGRSFVLDTGELFF

D gene: .
J gene: TRBJ1-6
clone size: many
V gene: TRBV10-1
CDR3 DNA: TGCGCCAGCAGTTTTGGGGGGTCTCATTCACCCCTCCACTTT
CDR3 protein: CASSFGGSHSPLHF

D gene: .
J gene: TRBJ2-2
clone size: .
V gene: TRBV3-2
CDR3 DNA: TGTGCCAGCAGAAACCGACAGGTTACAGGATCGTATGCCGGGGAGCTGTTTTTT
CDR3 protein: CASRNRQVTGSYAGELFF

D gene: .
J gene: TRBJ2-1
clone size: .
V gene: TRBV12-3/TRBV12-4
CDR3 DNA: TGTGCCAGCACCCCAAGGGGGGCATACAATGAGCAGTTCTTC
CDR3 protein: CASTPRGAYNEQFF

D gene: TRBD1
J gene: TRBJ1-4
clone size: .
V gene: TRBV19
CDR3 DNA: TGTGCCAGTAGTATGGGACAGGGGTTCGGAAAACTGTTTTTT
CDR3 protein: CASSMGQGFGKLFF

D gene: TRBD1
J gene: TRBJ2-7
clone size: few
V gene: TRBV11-3
CDR3 DNA: TGTGCCAGCCAGGGGGACCTCTCCTACGAGCAGTACTTC
CDR3 protein: CASQGDLSYEQYF

D gene: .
J gene: TRBJ1-5
clone size: many
V gene: TRBV11-3
CDR3 DNA: TGTGCCAGCAAGGGGGGGGACGGCAATCAGCCCCAGCATTTT
CDR3 protein: CASKGGDGNQPQHF

D gene: .
J gene: TRBJ2-5
clone size: many
V gene: TRBV29-1
CDR3 DNA: TGCAGCGTGGGGCGGGTCATTGCCCCAGAGACCCAGTACTTC
CDR3 protein: CSVGRVIAPETQYF

D gene: .
J gene: TRBJ2-1
clone size: few
V gene: TRBV28
CDR3 DNA: TGTGCCAGCAGTTTCTTGCTAGACTCCCCGGCGGTTGAGCAGTTCTTC
CDR3 protein: CASSFLLDSPAVEQFF

D gene: .
J gene: TRBJ2-2
clone size: .
V gene: TRBV7-2
CDR3 DNA: TGTGCCAGCAAGCGTAGGGCCACCGGGGAGCTGTTTTTT
CDR3 protein: CASKRRATGELFF

D gene: .
J gene: TRBJ1-2
clone size: many
V gene: TRBV27
CDR3 DNA: TGTGCCAGCAGGACCGGGACACTTCACTATGGCTACACCTTC
CDR3 protein: CASRTGTLHYGYTF

D gene: .
J gene: TRBJ1-5
clone size: many
V gene: TRBV6-1
CDR3 DNA: TGTGCCAGCAGTCCCGTACGGAGCAATCAGCCCCAGCATTTT
CDR3 protein: CASSPVRSNQPQHF

D gene: .
J gene: TRBJ1-1
clone size: many
V gene: TRBV11-2
CDR3 DNA: TGTGCCAGCAGCTTAAGCTTTGGCAGGGTGAATCCTGAAGCTTTCTTT
CDR3 protein: CASSLSFGRVNPEAFF

D gene: TRBD1
J gene: TRBJ2-1
clone size: .
V gene: TRBV15
CDR3 DNA: TGTGCCACCAGCAACTCGCCCGGGACAGATAGGAATGAGCAGTTCTTC
CDR3 protein: CATSNSPGTDRNEQFF

D gene: .
J gene: TRBJ1-4
clone size: few
V gene: TRBV7-2
CDR3 DNA: TGTGCCAGCAGCTCCACAGGGAGGAGGCAAGAAAAACTGTTTTTT
CDR3 protein: CASSSTGRRQEKLFF

D gene: TRBD1
J gene: TRBJ1-1
clone size: few
V gene: TRBV11-2
CDR3 DNA: TGTGCCAGCAGCTTAGTTCCCCGCAGGGGGATGAACACTGAAGCTTTCTTT
CDR3 protein: CASSLVPRRGMNTEAFF